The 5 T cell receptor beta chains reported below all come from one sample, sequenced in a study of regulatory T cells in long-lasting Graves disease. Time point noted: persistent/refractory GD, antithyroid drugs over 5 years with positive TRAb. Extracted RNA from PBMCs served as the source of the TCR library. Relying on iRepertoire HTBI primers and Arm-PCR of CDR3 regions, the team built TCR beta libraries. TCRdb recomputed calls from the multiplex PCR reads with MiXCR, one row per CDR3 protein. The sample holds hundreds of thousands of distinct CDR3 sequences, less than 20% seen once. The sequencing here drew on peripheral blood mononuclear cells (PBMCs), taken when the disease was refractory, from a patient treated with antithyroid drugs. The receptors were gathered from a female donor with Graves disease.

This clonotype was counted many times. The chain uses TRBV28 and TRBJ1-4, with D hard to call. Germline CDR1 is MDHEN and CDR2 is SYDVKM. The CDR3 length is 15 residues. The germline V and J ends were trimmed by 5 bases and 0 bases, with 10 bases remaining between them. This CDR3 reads CASSGRSATNEKLFF. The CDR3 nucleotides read TGTGCCAGCAGTGGAAGGTCTGCAACTAATGAAAAACTGTTTTTT. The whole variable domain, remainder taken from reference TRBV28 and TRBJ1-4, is DVKVTQSSRYLVKRTGEKVFLECVQDMDHENMFWYRQDPGLGLRLIYFSYDVKMKEKGDIPEGYSVSREKKERFSLILESASTNQTSMYLCASSGRSATNEKLFFGSGTQLSVL.

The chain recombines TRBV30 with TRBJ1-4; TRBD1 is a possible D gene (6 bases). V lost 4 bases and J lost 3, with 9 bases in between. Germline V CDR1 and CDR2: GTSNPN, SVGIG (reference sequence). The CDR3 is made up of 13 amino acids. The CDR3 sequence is CAWTQGPNEKLFF. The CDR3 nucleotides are TGTGCCTGGACACAGGGCCCTAATGAAAAACTGTTTTTT.

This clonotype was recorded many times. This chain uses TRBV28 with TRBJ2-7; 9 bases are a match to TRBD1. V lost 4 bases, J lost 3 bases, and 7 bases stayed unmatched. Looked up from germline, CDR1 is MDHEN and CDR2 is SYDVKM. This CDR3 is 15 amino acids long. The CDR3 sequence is CASSSQTGGVYEQYF. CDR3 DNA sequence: TGTGCCAGCAGTTCTCAGACAGGGGGGGTCTACGAGCAGTACTTC.

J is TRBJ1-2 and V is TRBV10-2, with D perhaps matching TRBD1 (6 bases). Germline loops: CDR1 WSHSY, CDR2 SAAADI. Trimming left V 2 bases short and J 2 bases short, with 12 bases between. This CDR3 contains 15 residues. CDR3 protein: CASSEAPTGNYGYTF. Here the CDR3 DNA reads TGCGCCAGCAGTGAGGCGCCTACAGGGAACTATGGCTACACCTTC.

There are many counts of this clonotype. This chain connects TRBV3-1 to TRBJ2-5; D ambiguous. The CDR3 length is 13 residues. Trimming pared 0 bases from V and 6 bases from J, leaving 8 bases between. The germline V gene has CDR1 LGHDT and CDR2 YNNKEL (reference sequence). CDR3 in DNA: TGTGCCAGCAGCCAAGACCGCGGCCAGACCCAGTACTTC. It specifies CASSQDRGQTQYF.